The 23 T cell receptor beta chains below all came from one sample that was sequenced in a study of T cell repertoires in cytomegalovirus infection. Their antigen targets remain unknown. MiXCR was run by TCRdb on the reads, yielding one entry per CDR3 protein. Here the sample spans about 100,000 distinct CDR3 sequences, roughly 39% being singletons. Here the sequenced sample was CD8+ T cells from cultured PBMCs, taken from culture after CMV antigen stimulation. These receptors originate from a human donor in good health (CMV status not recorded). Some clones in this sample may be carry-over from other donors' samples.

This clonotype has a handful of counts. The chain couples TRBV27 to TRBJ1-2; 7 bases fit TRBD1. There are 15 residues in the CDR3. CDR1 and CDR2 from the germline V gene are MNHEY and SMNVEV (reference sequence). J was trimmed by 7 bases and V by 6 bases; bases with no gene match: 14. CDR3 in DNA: TGTGCCAGCAGCCCCGAACAGGGGCGGTACTCTGGCTACACCTTC. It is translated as CASSPEQGRYSGYTF.

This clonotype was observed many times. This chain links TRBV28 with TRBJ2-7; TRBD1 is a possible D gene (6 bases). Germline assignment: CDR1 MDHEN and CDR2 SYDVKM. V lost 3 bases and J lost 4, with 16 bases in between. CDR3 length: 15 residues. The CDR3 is CASSFLQGYFYEQYF. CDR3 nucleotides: TGTGCCAGCAGTTTCCTCCAGGGGTACTTTTACGAGCAGTACTTC.

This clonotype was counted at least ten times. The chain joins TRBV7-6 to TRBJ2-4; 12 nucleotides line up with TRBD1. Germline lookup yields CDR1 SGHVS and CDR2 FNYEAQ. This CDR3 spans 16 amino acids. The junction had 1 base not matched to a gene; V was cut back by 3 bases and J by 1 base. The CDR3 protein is CASSLGQGAAKNIQYF. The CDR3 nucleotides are TGTGCCAGCAGCTTGGGACAGGGGGCGGCCAAAAACATTCAGTACTTC.

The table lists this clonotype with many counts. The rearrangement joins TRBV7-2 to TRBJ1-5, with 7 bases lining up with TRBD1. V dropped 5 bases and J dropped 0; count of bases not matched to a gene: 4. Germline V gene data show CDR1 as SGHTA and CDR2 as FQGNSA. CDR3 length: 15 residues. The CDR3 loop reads CASSPGTASNQPQHF. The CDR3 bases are TGTGCCAGCAGCCCCGGGACAGCTAGCAATCAGCCCCAGCATTTT.

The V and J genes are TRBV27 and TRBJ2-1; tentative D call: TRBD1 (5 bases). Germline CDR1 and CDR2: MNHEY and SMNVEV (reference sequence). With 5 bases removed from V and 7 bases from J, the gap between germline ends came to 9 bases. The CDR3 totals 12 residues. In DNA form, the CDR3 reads TGTGCCAGCAGTATAAACAGGAATGAGCAGTTCTTC. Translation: CASSINRNEQFF.

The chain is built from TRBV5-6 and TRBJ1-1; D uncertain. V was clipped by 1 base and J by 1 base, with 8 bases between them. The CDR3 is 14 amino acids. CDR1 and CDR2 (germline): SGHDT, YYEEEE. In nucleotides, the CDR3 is TGTGCCAGCAGCTTGATATGGGGGAACACTGAAGCTTTCTTT. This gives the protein CASSLIWGNTEAFF. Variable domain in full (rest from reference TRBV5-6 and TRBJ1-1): DAGVTQSPTHLIKTRGQQVTLRCSPKSGHDTVSWYQQALGQGPQFIFQYYEEEERQRGNFPDRFSGHQFPNYSSELNVNALLLGDSALYLCASSLIWGNTEAFFGQGTRLTVV.

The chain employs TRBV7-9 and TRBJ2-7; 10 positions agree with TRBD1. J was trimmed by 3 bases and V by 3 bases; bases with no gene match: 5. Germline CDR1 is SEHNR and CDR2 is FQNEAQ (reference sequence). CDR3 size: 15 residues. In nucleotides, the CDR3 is TGTGCCAGCAGCTTGGGACAGGGGATGAACTACGAGCAGTACTTC. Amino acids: CASSLGQGMNYEQYF.

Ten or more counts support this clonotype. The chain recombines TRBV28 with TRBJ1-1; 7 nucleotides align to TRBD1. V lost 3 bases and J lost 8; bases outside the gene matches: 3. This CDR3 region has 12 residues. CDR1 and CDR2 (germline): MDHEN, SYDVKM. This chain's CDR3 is CASSFLQGEAFF. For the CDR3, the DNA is TGTGCCAGCAGTTTTTTACAGGGGGAAGCTTTCTTT.

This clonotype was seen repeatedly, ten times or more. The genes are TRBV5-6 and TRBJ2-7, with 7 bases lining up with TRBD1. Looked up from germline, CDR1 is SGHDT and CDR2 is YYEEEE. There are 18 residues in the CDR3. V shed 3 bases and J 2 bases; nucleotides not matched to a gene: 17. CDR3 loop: CASSSALWTGDLPYEQYF. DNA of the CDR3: TGTGCCAGCAGCTCGGCCCTATGGACAGGCGACCTCCCCTACGAGCAGTACTTC.

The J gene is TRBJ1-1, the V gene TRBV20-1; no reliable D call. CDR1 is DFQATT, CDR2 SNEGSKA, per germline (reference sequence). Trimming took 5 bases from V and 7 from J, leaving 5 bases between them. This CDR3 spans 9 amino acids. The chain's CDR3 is CSAGSEAFF. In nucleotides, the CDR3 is TGCAGTGCTGGGAGTGAAGCTTTCTTT.

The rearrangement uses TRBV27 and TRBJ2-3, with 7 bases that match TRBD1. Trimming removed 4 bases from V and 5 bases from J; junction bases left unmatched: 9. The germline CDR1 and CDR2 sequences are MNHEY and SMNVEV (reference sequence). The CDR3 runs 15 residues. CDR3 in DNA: TGTGCCAGCAGTTACCGACAGGGACGCATAGATACGCAGTATTTT. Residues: CASSYRQGRIDTQYF.

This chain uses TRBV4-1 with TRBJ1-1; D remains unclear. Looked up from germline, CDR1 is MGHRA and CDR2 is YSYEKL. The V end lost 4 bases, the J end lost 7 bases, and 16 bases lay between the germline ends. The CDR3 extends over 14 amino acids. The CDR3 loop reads CASSPAWEGDEAFF. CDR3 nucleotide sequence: TGCGCCAGCAGCCCGGCCTGGGAAGGAGATGAAGCTTTCTTT.

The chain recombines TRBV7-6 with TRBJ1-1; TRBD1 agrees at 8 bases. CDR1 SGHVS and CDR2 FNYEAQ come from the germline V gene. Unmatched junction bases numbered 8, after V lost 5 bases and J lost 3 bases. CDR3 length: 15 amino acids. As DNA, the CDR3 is TGTGCCAGCAGCAGAAGGACAGGGAAGTACACTGAAGCTTTCTTT. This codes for CASSRRTGKYTEAFF.

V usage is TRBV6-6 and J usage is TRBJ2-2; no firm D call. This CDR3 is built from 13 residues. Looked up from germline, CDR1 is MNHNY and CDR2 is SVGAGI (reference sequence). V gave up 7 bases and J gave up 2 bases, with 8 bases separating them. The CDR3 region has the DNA TGTGCCAGCACCACGGACAACACCGGGGAGCTGTTTTTT. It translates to CASTTDNTGELFF.

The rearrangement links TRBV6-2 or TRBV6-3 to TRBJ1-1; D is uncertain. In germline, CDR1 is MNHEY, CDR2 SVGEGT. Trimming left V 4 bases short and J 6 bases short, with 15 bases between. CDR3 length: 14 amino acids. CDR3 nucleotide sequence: TGTGCCAGCAGTTCAGCCCATTCTAGGGCTGAAGCTTTCTTT. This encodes CASSSAHSRAEAFF.

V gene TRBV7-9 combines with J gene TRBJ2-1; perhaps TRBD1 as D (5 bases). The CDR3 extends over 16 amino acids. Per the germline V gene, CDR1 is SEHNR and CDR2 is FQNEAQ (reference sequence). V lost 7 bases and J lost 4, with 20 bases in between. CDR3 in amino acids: CASKSLHDSPYNEQFF. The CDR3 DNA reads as TGTGCCAGCAAATCCCTCCACGACAGTCCATACAATGAGCAGTTCTTC.

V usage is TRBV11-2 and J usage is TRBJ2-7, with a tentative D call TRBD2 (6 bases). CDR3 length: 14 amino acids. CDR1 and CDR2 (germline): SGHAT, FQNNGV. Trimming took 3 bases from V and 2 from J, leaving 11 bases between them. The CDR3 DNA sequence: TGTGCCAGCAGCTTTGGGACTCGGGCCTACGAGCAGTACTTC. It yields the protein CASSFGTRAYEQYF.

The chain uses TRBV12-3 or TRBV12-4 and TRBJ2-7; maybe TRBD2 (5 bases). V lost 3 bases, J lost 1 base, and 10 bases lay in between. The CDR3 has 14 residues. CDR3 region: CASSLLRGSYEQYF. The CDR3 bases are TGTGCCAGCAGTTTGCTTCGGGGTTCCTACGAGCAGTACTTC.

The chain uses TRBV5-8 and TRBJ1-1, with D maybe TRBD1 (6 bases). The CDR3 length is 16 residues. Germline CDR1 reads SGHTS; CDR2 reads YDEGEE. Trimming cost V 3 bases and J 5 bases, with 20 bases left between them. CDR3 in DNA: TGTGCCAGCAGCTCGGACCTAGACAGGTCGGGAACTGAAGCTTTCTTT. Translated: CASSSDLDRSGTEAFF. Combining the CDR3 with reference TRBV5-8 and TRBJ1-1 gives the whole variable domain EAGVTQSPTHLIKTRGQQATLRCSPISGHTSVYWYQQALGLGLQFLLWYDEGEERNRGNFPPRFSGRQFPNYSSELNVNALELEDSALYLCASSSDLDRSGTEAFFGQGTRLTVV.

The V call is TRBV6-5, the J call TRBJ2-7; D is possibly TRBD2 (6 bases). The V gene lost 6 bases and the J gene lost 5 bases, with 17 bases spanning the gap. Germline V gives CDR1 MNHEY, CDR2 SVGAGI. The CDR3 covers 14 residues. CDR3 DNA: TGTGCCAGCAGCAACACTGGGACTTTGGACGAGCAGTACTTC. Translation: CASSNTGTLDEQYF.

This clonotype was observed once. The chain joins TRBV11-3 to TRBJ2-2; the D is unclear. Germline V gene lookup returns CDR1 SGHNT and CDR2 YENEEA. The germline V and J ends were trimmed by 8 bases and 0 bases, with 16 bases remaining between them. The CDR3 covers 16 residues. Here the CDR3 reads CASAQEPGPNTGELFF. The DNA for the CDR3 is TGTGCCAGCGCCCAAGAACCCGGGCCGAACACCGGGGAGCTGTTTTTT.

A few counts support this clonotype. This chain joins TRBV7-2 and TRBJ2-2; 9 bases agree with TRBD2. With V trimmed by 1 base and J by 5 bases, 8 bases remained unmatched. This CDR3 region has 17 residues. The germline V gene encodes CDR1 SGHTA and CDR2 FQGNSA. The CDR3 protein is CASSLDSSGGPTGELFF. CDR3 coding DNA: TGTGCCAGCAGCTTAGACTCGAGCGGGGGGCCAACCGGGGAGCTGTTTTTT.

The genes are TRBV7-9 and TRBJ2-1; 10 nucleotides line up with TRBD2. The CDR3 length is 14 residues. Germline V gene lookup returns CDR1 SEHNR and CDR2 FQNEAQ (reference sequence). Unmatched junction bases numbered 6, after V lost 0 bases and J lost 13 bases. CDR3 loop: CASSLAGLAGEQFF. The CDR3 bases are TGTGCCAGCAGCTTAGCTGGGCTAGCGGGGGAACAGTTCTTC.